A single sample is the source of the 18 T cell receptor beta chains below, sequenced in a study of post-analysis software for immune sequencing data. No cognate antigen is known for these TCRs. General study findings and limits: Elevated frequency relative to controls characterized roughly five TRBV segments in patients, TRBV5-6, TRBV5-1 and TRBV20-1 among them.

Built from TCR beta cDNA, the libraries had unique molecular identifiers in them. In TCRdb, the PCR reads were re-called with MiXCR into one record per CDR3 protein. The sample includes about 430,000 distinct CDR3 sequences, approximately 39% seen only once; the top ten take less than 10%. Sequencing used blood. Receptors originate from a girl aged 2-9 years with multiple sclerosis.

The chain links TRBV7-6 to TRBJ2-3; D call uncertain. Germline V gene sequence: CDR1 SGHVS, CDR2 FNYEAQ. The V end lost 5 bases, the J end lost 4 bases, and 10 bases lay between the germline ends. The CDR3 covers 13 residues. The CDR3 DNA is TGTGCCAGCAGCCGTGCCGGAGCAGATACGCAGTATTTT. Protein sequence: CASSRAGADTQYF.

This clonotype occurred a few times. This chain links TRBV6-2 or TRBV6-3 with TRBJ1-2, with D unresolved. V lost 8 bases, J lost 4 bases, and 14 bases lay in between. Germline V lookup: CDR1 MNHEY, CDR2 SVGEGT. The CDR3 runs to 13 residues. The CDR3, as DNA: TGTGCCAGCCAGGACGGGGTGGCCTATGGCTACACCTTC. Its protein product is CASQDGVAYGYTF.

This chain joins TRBV12-5 and TRBJ2-1; TRBD2 matches at 9 bases. Germline values: CDR1 LGHNT, CDR2 FRNRAP. With V trimmed by 5 bases and J by 8 bases, 10 bases remained unmatched. This CDR3 contains 15 residues. The CDR3 coding sequence is TGTGCTAGTGGTAACGGGACTAGCCGGGGGGATGAGCAGTTCTTC. This sequence encodes CASGNGTSRGDEQFF. The whole variable domain, remainder taken from reference TRBV12-5 and TRBJ2-1, is DARVTQTPRHKVTEMGQEVTMRCQPILGHNTVFWYRQTMMQGLELLAYFRNRAPLDDSGMPKDRFSAEMPDATLATLKIQPSEPRDSAVYFCASGNGTSRGDEQFFGPGTRLTVL.

V gene TRBV3-1 combines with J gene TRBJ2-1; D unresolved. Germline-derived CDR1 and CDR2 are LGHDT and YNNKEL (reference sequence). V dropped 1 base and J dropped 10 bases, with 11 bases sitting between them. This CDR3 is 13 amino acids long. The CDR3, as DNA: TGTGCCAGCAGCCAAGCTGATTTGGGCGAGCAGTTCTTC. Translating it yields CASSQADLGEQFF.

There are a few counts of this clonotype. The V gene is TRBV12-3 or TRBV12-4, the J gene TRBJ1-6; D call uncertain. The V end lost 7 bases, the J end lost 8 bases, and 12 bases lay between the germline ends. The length of the CDR3 is 13 residues. CDR3 residues: CASTNTGDSPLHF. The CDR3 DNA follows: TGTGCCAGCACTAACACCGGGGATTCACCCCTCCACTTT.

This clonotype was seen a handful of times. The chain is built from TRBV18 and TRBJ2-5; D is unresolved. Germline CDR1 and CDR2: KGHSH and LQKENI. Trimming pared 3 bases from V and 5 bases from J, leaving 10 bases between. The CDR3 is 13 residues long. The CDR3 sequence is CASSPMATETQYF. The CDR3 DNA reads as TGTGCCAGCTCACCTATGGCAACGGAGACCCAGTACTTC.

The V call is TRBV15, the J call TRBJ1-4, with a possible D match to TRBD1 (5 bases). The CDR3 length is 16 residues. V shed 3 bases and J shed 5 bases, with 16 bases lying between them. Germline V gene data show CDR1 as LNHNV and CDR2 as YYDKDF (reference sequence). CDR3 residues: CATSSPGTLQNEKLFF. The CDR3 bases are TGTGCCACCAGCAGCCCGGGGACCTTACAGAATGAAAAACTGTTTTTT.

A remark on this clonotype: Mismatch with germline at one junction end may stem from a read error. The chain links TRBV5-6 to TRBJ2-1; the D gene is possibly TRBD1 (5 bases). The germline V gene has CDR1 SGHDT and CDR2 YYEEEE. CDR3 length: 14 residues. CDR3 DNA: TGTGCAAGCATGGGTACAGGCTCGTACAATGAGCAGTTCTTC. Protein product: CASMGTGSYNEQFF.

This rearrangement joins TRBV18 to TRBJ2-7; 11 bases match TRBD2. With the DNA end fitting TRBJ2-5 better, the J assignment may be wrong. Germline CDR1 is KGHSH and CDR2 is LQKENI. The length of the CDR3 is 17 residues. The DNA for the CDR3 is TGTGCCAGCTCACCACCGGGGCTAGCGGGAGGATGGGAGACCCAGTACTTC. Its translation is CASSPPGLAGGWETQYF.

Many counts were recorded for this clonotype. This may be a read error: a much more frequent sequence differs by one nucleotide. The chain employs TRBV28 and TRBJ2-7; maybe TRBD2 (5 bases). Looked up from germline, CDR1 is MDHEN and CDR2 is SYDVKM. The CDR3 has 13 residues. The ends were cut back, 6 bases at V and 3 bases at J, with 12 bases in the middle. DNA of the CDR3: TGTGCCAGCAGGCGACGGGAAAACTACGAGCAGTACTTC. Protein product: CASRRRENYEQYF.

V usage is TRBV7-2 and J usage is TRBJ2-1, with TRBD2 identical over 11 bases. CDR3 size: 14 residues. Germline values: CDR1 SGHTA, CDR2 FQGNSA. V shed 1 base and J 12 bases; nucleotides not matched to a gene: 5. CDR3 DNA sequence: TGTGCCAGCAGCTTAGTAGCGGGAGGGCTAGGGCAGTTCTTC. It translates to CASSLVAGGLGQFF.

In its sample, this clonotype was seen many times. V is TRBV7-2 and J is TRBJ2-1; 13 bases line up with TRBD2. Germline assignment: CDR1 SGHTA and CDR2 FQGNSA. With V trimmed by 6 bases and J by 7 bases, 6 bases remained unmatched. The CDR3 length is 15 residues. CDR3 nucleotides: TGTGCCAGCAGTTCGGGACTAGCGGGGTTAAATGAGCAGTTCTTC. Protein sequence: CASSSGLAGLNEQFF.

The rearrangement uses TRBV12-3 or TRBV12-4 and TRBJ1-1; D may be TRBD1 (5 bases). The CDR3 loop spans 14 amino acids. Trimming took 7 bases from V and 2 from J, leaving 14 bases between them. The CDR3 here is CASTLSGGNTEAFF. CDR3 coding DNA: TGTGCCAGCACCCTGAGCGGGGGTAACACTGAAGCTTTCTTT.

This clonotype was detected a few times. The gene calls are TRBV11-2 and TRBJ2-5, with 9 bases aligning to TRBD2. CDR3 length equals 16 residues. Germline V gives CDR1 SGHAT, CDR2 FQNNGV. J was trimmed by 4 bases and V by 4 bases; bases with no gene match: 10. The CDR3 region has the DNA TGTGCCAGCAGCTCGTGGTCTAGCGGGATGGGAGAGACCCAGTACTTC. It is translated as CASSSWSSGMGETQYF.

The gene calls are TRBV29-1 and TRBJ2-7, with D possibly TRBD1 on 6 matching bases. CDR1 SQVTM and CDR2 ANQGSEA come from the germline V gene. This CDR3 is built from 11 residues. Trimming removed 6 bases from V and 5 bases from J, with 11 bases in between. In DNA, the CDR3 is TGCAGCGTGTTACAGGGAAACGAGCAGTACTTC. This gives the protein CSVLQGNEQYF.

The CDR3 DNA is TGTGCCAGCAGCCGCCGGTTAGCGGGGCCCTACGAGCAGTACTTC. This sequence encodes CASSRRLAGPYEQYF. V gene TRBV7-8 combines with J gene TRBJ2-7, with TRBD2 matching over 8 bases. The CDR3 totals 15 residues. Trimming cost V 5 bases and J 2 bases; bases outside gene matches: 8. The germline gives CDR1 SGHVS, CDR2 FQNEAQ.

The chain carries TRBV20-1 and TRBJ2-1; 8 nucleotides match TRBD1. Germline V lookup: CDR1 DFQATT, CDR2 SNEGSKA (reference sequence). The CDR3 length is 12 residues. V lost 3 bases, J lost 7 bases, and 2 bases stayed unmatched. CDR3 protein: CSASRTGNEQFF. The CDR3 DNA is TGCAGTGCTAGTAGGACAGGGAATGAGCAGTTCTTC.

This clonotype was detected only a few times. The chain uses TRBV7-9 and TRBJ2-7, with 9 bases identical to TRBD2. The germline V gene has CDR1 SEHNR and CDR2 FQNEAQ (reference sequence). J gave up 2 bases and V 5 bases, and 16 bases lay outside the gene matches. This CDR3 has 18 amino acids. CDR3 DNA sequence: TGTGCCAGCAGCCCCCCACTCAGCGGGAGGCCCCCACCCTACGAGCAGTACTTC. As protein: CASSPPLSGRPPPYEQYF.